Presented here are 18 T cell receptor beta chains from one specimen sequenced in a study of blood T cell repertoires in COVID-19. Only in-frame clones appear in the TCRdb table, and some are missing; sequencing was by immunoSEQ multiplex PCR. The data show approximately 71,000 clones, about 86% seen once. What was sequenced was peripheral blood. The receptor source for this set is a man in his fifties with acute or convalescent COVID-19.

The rearrangement links TRBV28 to TRBJ1-1; D is uncertain. The V gene's germline CDR1 is MDHEN and CDR2 SYDVKM. The CDR3 has 11 residues. V was pared by 2 bases and J by 7 bases, with 5 bases between. CDR3 in amino acids: CASSLIGEAFF. CDR3 bases: TGTGCCAGCAGTTTAATCGGTGAAGCTTTCTTT.

This sequence joins TRBV27 and TRBJ2-2; D might be TRBD2 (7 bases). Germline loops: CDR1 MNHEY, CDR2 SMNVEV (reference sequence). V was pared by 7 bases and J by 9 bases, with 21 bases between. The CDR3 spans 15 residues. This CDR3 is CASTLKGGARRELFF. CDR3 coding DNA: TGTGCCAGCACCCTCAAGGGGGGGGCACGGAGGGAGCTGTTTTTT.

The rearrangement uses TRBV12-5 and TRBJ2-1; perhaps TRBD1 as D (8 bases). CDR3 size: 17 residues. The germline V and J ends were trimmed by 6 bases and 2 bases, with 20 bases remaining between them. Germline V gene lookup returns CDR1 LGHNT and CDR2 FRNRAP. The CDR3 loop is CASGQNRGGNTYNEQFF. The CDR3 bases are TGTGCTAGTGGGCAAAACAGGGGGGGGAACACCTACAATGAGCAGTTCTTC. Full variable domain (outside the CDR3, taken from reference TRBV12-5 and TRBJ2-1): DARVTQTPRHKVTEMGQEVTMRCQPILGHNTVFWYRQTMMQGLELLAYFRNRAPLDDSGMPKDRFSAEMPDATLATLKIQPSEPRDSAVYFCASGQNRGGNTYNEQFFGPGTRLTVL.

The chain couples TRBV30 to TRBJ1-1, with D perhaps TRBD1 (5 bases). The length of the CDR3 is 12 residues. Germline V CDR1 and CDR2: GTSNPN, SVGIG (reference sequence). The V and J ends lost 0 bases and 11 bases respectively, with 13 bases between them. CDR3 coding DNA: TGTGCCTGGAGTGTACAACGGGGGGGGGCTTTCTTT. Its protein is CAWSVQRGGAFF.

The chain carries TRBV9 and TRBJ2-1; TRBD2 is a possible D gene (6 bases). V was pared by 3 bases and J by 5 bases, with 12 bases between. CDR3 size: 14 residues. CDR1 SGDLS and CDR2 YYNGEE come from the germline V gene. CDR3 sequence (DNA): TGTGCCAGCAGCGACCATCGGGGGAACAATGAGCAGTTCTTC. The encoded protein is CASSDHRGNNEQFF. Combining the CDR3 with reference TRBV9 and TRBJ2-1 gives the whole variable domain DSGVTQTPKHLITATGQRVTLRCSPRSGDLSVYWYQQSLDQGLQFLIQYYNGEERAKGNILERFSAQQFPDLHSELNLSSLELGDSALYFCASSDHRGNNEQFFGPGTRLTVL.

This rearrangement joins TRBV24-1 to TRBJ1-5; TRBD1 is a possible D gene (6 bases). CDR1 is KGHDR, CDR2 SFDVKD, per germline. The CDR3 consists of 16 residues. The V and J ends lost 4 bases and 3 bases respectively, with 15 bases between them. The CDR3 spells CATSDLTGRNNQPQHF. The CDR3 DNA is TGTGCCACCAGTGACCTTACAGGGAGAAACAATCAGCCCCAGCATTTT.

The chain links TRBV10-3 to TRBJ2-7; TRBD1 matches at 9 bases. In germline, CDR1 is ENHRY, CDR2 SYGVKD. The CDR3 loop spans 13 amino acids. V was pared by 5 bases and J by 6 bases, with 5 bases of the junction left unmatched. In DNA form, the CDR3 reads TGTGCCATCAGTTGGGACAGGGATGGCGAGCAGTACTTC. Translated: CAISWDRDGEQYF.

This rearrangement joins TRBV5-1 to TRBJ2-1; TRBD1 might be the D (6 bases). V dropped 4 bases and J dropped 3 bases, with 14 bases sitting between them. Per germline, CDR1 SGHRS and CDR2 YFSETQ. This CDR3 region has 15 residues. In DNA, the CDR3 is TGCGCCAGCAGCCCCACAGGGCCCTTCTACAATGAGCAGTTCTTC. Translated, it gives CASSPTGPFYNEQFF.

This clone has just a few counts. The chain couples TRBV3-1 (or the pseudogene TRBV3-2) to TRBJ1-5; possible D gene TRBD1, 6 bases. Looked up from germline, CDR1 is LGHDT and CDR2 is YNNKEL (reference sequence). The CDR3 runs 14 residues. V lost 1 base, J lost 5 bases, and 9 bases lay in between. The CDR3 coding sequence is TGTGCCAGCAGCCAAGTCACAGGGCATCAGCCCCAGCATTTT. It specifies CASSQVTGHQPQHF.

This chain connects TRBV2 to TRBJ2-5; 11 positions agree with TRBD1. Germline trimming cut 2 bases from V and 4 bases from J; bases unmatched to any gene: 3. This CDR3 has 15 amino acids. Germline CDR1 reads SNHLY; CDR2 reads FYNNEI. CDR3 sequence reads: CASSELGTGGETQYF. The DNA for the CDR3 is TGTGCCAGCAGTGAACTGGGGACAGGGGGAGAGACCCAGTACTTC. The full variable domain, completed using reference TRBV2 and TRBJ2-5, is EPEVTQTPSHQVTQMGQEVILRCVPISNHLYFYWYRQILGQKVEFLVSFYNNEISEKSEIFDDQFSVERPDGSNFTLKIRSTKLEDSAMYFCASSELGTGGETQYFGPGTRLLVL.

The chain links TRBV19 to TRBJ2-1; tentatively, D is TRBD1 (6 bases). Trimming took 3 bases from V and 4 from J, leaving 13 bases between them. CDR3 length: 15 amino acids. Looked up from germline, CDR1 is LNHDA and CDR2 is SQIVND (reference sequence). CDR3 coding DNA: TGTGCCAGTAGTATTGGAAGTCAGGGGTACAATGAGCAGTTCTTC. Its translation is CASSIGSQGYNEQFF.

This chain connects TRBV7-2 to TRBJ1-5; no firm D call. The CDR3 spans 12 residues. The germline V gene encodes CDR1 SGHTA and CDR2 FQGNSA. V was trimmed by 2 bases and J by 6 bases, leaving 5 bases between them. CDR3 residues: CASSLFGQPQHF. The CDR3 DNA reads TGTGCCAGCAGCTTATTCGGTCAGCCCCAGCATTTT.

V is TRBV10-3 and J is TRBJ2-1, with 7 bases aligning to TRBD2. V lost 0 bases and J lost 3; bases outside the gene matches: 11. The CDR3 is made up of 18 amino acids. CDR1 ENHRY and CDR2 SYGVKD come from the germline V gene. The CDR3 loop reads CAISESEGLAVFYNEQFF. DNA of the CDR3: TGTGCCATCAGTGAGTCGGAGGGGCTAGCGGTCTTCTACAATGAGCAGTTCTTC.

This clone has only a few counts. The V gene is TRBV11-3, the J gene TRBJ2-3, with D uncertain. The CDR3 consists of 13 residues. Trimming stripped 6 bases from V and 3 bases from J, with 10 bases between. Germline values: CDR1 SGHNT, CDR2 YENEEA. The DNA of the CDR3 is TGTGCCAGCAGGAGACAAGGAACAGATACGCAGTATTTT. Residues: CASRRQGTDTQYF.

This chain uses TRBV10-3 with TRBJ1-1, with D possibly matching TRBD1 (5 bases). The CDR3 loop spans 16 amino acids. Per the germline V gene, CDR1 is ENHRY and CDR2 is SYGVKD. V lost 4 bases and J lost 6, with 21 bases in between. Here the CDR3 DNA reads TGTGCCATCAGTGGCCAGGGTGCGAGTCGGTTCGCTGAAGCTTTCTTT. Translated, it gives CAISGQGASRFAEAFF.

This chain uses TRBV7-6 with TRBJ2-7, with TRBD1 identical over 7 bases. The germline gives CDR1 SGHVS, CDR2 FNYEAQ. This CDR3 is 14 amino acids long. Trimming at V came to 2 bases and at J to 0 bases, leaving 1 base not matched to a gene. Here the CDR3 reads CASSLPGGSYEQYF. CDR3 nucleotide sequence: TGTGCCAGCAGCTTACCAGGGGGCTCCTACGAGCAGTACTTC.

The rearrangement uses TRBV3-1 (or the pseudogene TRBV3-2) and TRBJ1-4; D gene ambiguous. Per germline, CDR1 LGHDT and CDR2 YNNKEL (reference sequence). Deletions cut 5 bases from V and 8 bases from J, with 12 bases between. The CDR3 length is 13 residues. CDR3 nucleotide sequence: TGTGCCAGCAGCGCCCGGGGAAACGAAAAACTGTTTTTT. Its translation: CASSARGNEKLFF.

This rearrangement joins TRBV25-1 to TRBJ1-1; TRBD1 agrees at 11 bases. The J segment lost 0 bases and the V segment lost 4 bases, leaving 4 bases of the junction unmatched. Germline V CDR1 and CDR2: MGHDK, SYGVNS. This CDR3 spans 16 amino acids. The CDR3 nucleotides are TGTGCCAGCAGTGGGACAGGGGGCAGGCTGAACACTGAAGCTTTCTTT. It encodes CASSGTGGRLNTEAFF. Looking up the rest from reference TRBV25-1 and TRBJ1-1 gives the full variable domain: EADIYQTPRYLVIGTGKKITLECSQTMGHDKMYWYQQDPGMELHLIHYSYGVNSTEKGDLSSESTVSRIRTEHFPLTLESARPSHTSQYLCASSGTGGRLNTEAFFGQGTRLTVV.